The 19 T cell receptor beta chains given below trace back to one sample, sequenced in a study of OX40 agonist ivuxolimab in advanced cancers. Produced via immunoSEQ multiplex PCR; TCRdb's table is partial and in-frame only. In the table there are more than 75,000 clones, roughly nine tenths of which are singletons. Here the sequenced sample was CD4+ or CD8+ T cells sorted from blood, taken in a trial of the OX40 agonist ivuxolimab. Receptors originate from an adult with an advanced solid tumor such as melanoma, head and neck, liver or kidney cancer.

J is TRBJ1-1 and V is TRBV6-6; D gene unclear. CDR1 is MNHNY, CDR2 SVGAGI, per germline (reference sequence). Trimming removed 7 bases from V and 6 bases from J, with 15 bases in between. This CDR3 is 13 amino acids long. CDR3 sequence: CASTFGRSSEAFF. CDR3 in DNA: TGTGCCAGCACTTTCGGGAGGTCCTCTGAAGCTTTCTTT.

In regard to this clone: Other nucleotide sequences from this sample produce the same CDR3. This sequence joins TRBV7-8 and TRBJ2-5; D remains ambiguous. V lost 1 base and J lost 5, with 8 bases in between. Germline values: CDR1 SGHVS, CDR2 FQNEAQ. This CDR3 is built from 13 residues. CDR3 loop: CASSLGLGETQYF. The CDR3 bases are TGTGCCAGCAGCTTAGGGCTGGGGGAGACCCAGTACTTC.

About this clone itself: The identical CDR3 is also encoded by other nucleotide sequences in the sample. The chain has TRBV6-1 and TRBJ2-1; D possibly corresponds to TRBD1 (5 bases). The CDR3 spans 14 residues. Trimming pared 3 bases from V and 3 bases from J, leaving 9 bases between. The germline gives CDR1 MNHNS, CDR2 SASEGT. The CDR3 loop is CASSDLTVYNEQFF. CDR3 DNA: TGTGCCAGCAGTGATTTGACAGTCTACAATGAGCAGTTCTTC.

This chain joins TRBV7-9 and TRBJ2-1; tentative D call: TRBD2 (5 bases). V lost 0 bases and J 8 bases, leaving 14 bases between the germline ends. The CDR3 extends over 15 amino acids. Per germline, CDR1 SEHNR and CDR2 FQNEAQ (reference sequence). CDR3 loop: CASSLAGAVVYEQFF. Here the CDR3 DNA reads TGTGCCAGCAGCTTAGCGGGAGCGGTGGTGTATGAGCAGTTCTTC.

The chain carries TRBV2 and TRBJ2-1, with D tentatively TRBD2 (6 bases). CDR3 length: 12 residues. With 2 bases removed from V and 9 bases from J, the gap between germline ends came to 8 bases. Germline loops: CDR1 SNHLY, CDR2 FYNNEI. This chain's CDR3 is CASSERRAEQFF. CDR3 DNA: TGTGCCAGCAGTGAAAGGAGGGCTGAGCAGTTCTTC.

This clone was observed at least ten times. Other DNA sequences in the same sample also yield this CDR3. The J gene is TRBJ1-4, the V gene TRBV6-1; 10 nucleotides line up with TRBD1. Trimming cost V 6 bases and J 7 bases; bases outside gene matches: 2. The CDR3 loop spans 13 amino acids. The germline V gene encodes CDR1 MNHNS and CDR2 SASEGT. The CDR3 nucleotides read TGTGCCAGCAGCCGGGACAGGGGTGAAAAACTGTTTTTT. Its protein is CASSRDRGEKLFF.

The chain combines TRBV18 with TRBJ2-1, with D possibly matching TRBD1 (6 bases). Germline V gene sequence: CDR1 KGHSH, CDR2 LQKENI. With 6 bases removed from V and 11 bases from J, the gap between germline ends came to 14 bases. The CDR3 length is 12 residues. The CDR3: CASSLRQEQQFF. The CDR3 DNA follows: TGTGCCAGCTCGCTCAGACAGGAACAGCAGTTCTTC.

The chain recombines TRBV15 with TRBJ2-1; 10 nucleotides line up with TRBD2. J was trimmed by 5 bases and V by 1 base; bases with no gene match: 5. This CDR3 comprises 16 residues. Germline assignment: CDR1 LNHNV and CDR2 YYDKDF (reference sequence). The CDR3 nucleotides read TGTGCCACCAGCAGAGTTCGACTAGCGGGCCACAATGAGCAGTTCTTC. As protein: CATSRVRLAGHNEQFF. The variable domain in full, completed from reference TRBV15 and TRBJ2-1, reads DAMVIQNPRYQVTQFGKPVTLSCSQTLNHNVMYWYQQKSSQAPKLLFHYYDKDFNNEADTPDNFQSRRPNTSFCFLDIRSPGLGDTAMYLCATSRVRLAGHNEQFFGPGTRLTVL.

This clone was counted only a few times. This chain connects TRBV7-8 to TRBJ1-2, with TRBD1 identical over 7 bases. The germline CDR1 and CDR2 sequences are SGHVS and FQNEAQ. The CDR3 runs to 13 residues. The junction had 6 bases not matched to a gene; V was cut back by 4 bases and J by 7 bases. The CDR3 nucleotides are TGTGCCAGCAGCTACACAGGGGCAGGTGGCTACACCTTC. As protein: CASSYTGAGGYTF.

The rearrangement links TRBV28 to TRBJ2-1; a weak D match, TRBD1 (6 bases). This CDR3 contains 15 residues. CDR1 MDHEN and CDR2 SYDVKM come from the germline V gene. Trimming shortened V by 5 bases and J by 4 bases, and 15 bases separated the two germline ends. CDR3 residues: CASSGGFNPYNEQFF. In DNA form, the CDR3 reads TGTGCCAGCAGTGGGGGCTTTAACCCATACAATGAGCAGTTCTTC.

The V call is TRBV7-2, the J call TRBJ2-2; D call uncertain. Germline lookup yields CDR1 SGHTA and CDR2 FQGNSA. This CDR3 contains 13 residues. Between the trimmed V and J ends, which lost 5 bases and 6 bases, there was a span of 10 bases. CDR3 in amino acids: CASSLHRPGELFF. CDR3 nucleotide sequence: TGTGCCAGCAGCCTACATAGGCCCGGGGAGCTGTTTTTT.

The J gene is TRBJ1-2, the V gene TRBV10-3; 8 bases line up with TRBD1. The CDR3 contains 15 residues. After removal of 5 bases from V and 4 bases from J, the junction contained 9 bases not matched to a gene. CDR1 ENHRY and CDR2 SYGVKD come from the germline V gene. The CDR3 nucleotides are TGTGCCATCAGTACAGGGGGGCAGGAATCCTATGGCTACACCTTC. This codes for CAISTGGQESYGYTF.

The genes are TRBV7-3 and TRBJ1-1; D perhaps matches TRBD1 (6 bases). The CDR3 contains 13 residues. The germline gives CDR1 SGHTA, CDR2 FQGTGA. Between the trimmed V and J ends, which lost 3 bases and 4 bases, there was a span of 9 bases. In DNA form, the CDR3 reads TGTGCCAGCAGCTTCCAGGGGCCCACTGAAGCTTTCTTT. Its protein is CASSFQGPTEAFF.

This clone was seen a single time. The gene calls are TRBV19 and TRBJ1-5, with D unclear. The V end lost 3 bases, the J end lost 0 bases, and 9 bases lay between the germline ends. This CDR3 is built from 15 residues. Germline CDR1 is LNHDA and CDR2 is SQIVND (reference sequence). The CDR3 is CASSITINSNQPQHF. DNA for the CDR3: TGTGCCAGTAGTATCACCATTAATAGCAATCAGCCCCAGCATTTT.

This rearrangement joins TRBV27 to TRBJ2-7; 7 positions match TRBD2. J lost 9 bases, V lost 5 bases, and 7 bases had no gene match. The CDR3 has 12 residues. Germline V gene sequence: CDR1 MNHEY, CDR2 SMNVEV (reference sequence). CDR3 in amino acids: CASSPSGGWQYF. CDR3 in DNA: TGTGCCAGCAGTCCATCGGGAGGCTGGCAGTACTTC.

The chain links TRBV7-6 to TRBJ1-1; D uncertain. There are 13 residues in the CDR3. CDR1 is SGHVS and CDR2 is FNYEAQ in the germline V gene. The ends were cut back, 6 bases at V and 1 base at J, with 9 bases in the middle. The CDR3 is CASRPTGNTEAFF. The CDR3 DNA sequence: TGTGCCAGCAGACCAACCGGGAACACTGAAGCTTTCTTT.

The chain uses TRBV18 and TRBJ2-7; D could derive from TRBD1 or TRBD2 (6 bases each). This CDR3 has 13 amino acids. The V end lost 0 bases, the J end lost 6 bases, and 9 bases lay between the germline ends. Germline CDR1 reads KGHSH; CDR2 reads LQKENI. The CDR3 DNA sequence: TGTGCCAGCTCACCACCTGAGGGGGGCGAGCAGTACTTC. It specifies CASSPPEGGEQYF.

This clone was detected once. The V gene is TRBV7-2, the J gene TRBJ1-2; TRBD1 matches 10 bases. V lost 5 bases and J lost 6; bases outside the gene matches: 12. The CDR3 spans 16 residues. CDR1 SGHTA and CDR2 FQGNSA come from the germline V gene. This chain's CDR3 is CASSHLGRQGANGYTF. CDR3 coding DNA: TGTGCCAGCAGCCACTTGGGGCGACAGGGGGCAAATGGCTACACCTTC.

The CDR3 DNA sequence: TGTGCCAGCAGTTTGAGGGTTACTGAAGCTTTCTTT. This sequence encodes CASSLRVTEAFF. The chain is built from TRBV28 and TRBJ1-1; D is unresolved. Germline V gene data show CDR1 as MDHEN and CDR2 as SYDVKM. Trimming took 3 bases from V and 5 from J, leaving 7 bases between them. The CDR3 is 12 amino acids. Full variable domain (outside the CDR3, taken from reference TRBV28 and TRBJ1-1): DVKVTQSSRYLVKRTGEKVFLECVQDMDHENMFWYRQDPGLGLRLIYFSYDVKMKEKGDIPEGYSVSREKKERFSLILESASTNQTSMYLCASSLRVTEAFFGQGTRLTVV.